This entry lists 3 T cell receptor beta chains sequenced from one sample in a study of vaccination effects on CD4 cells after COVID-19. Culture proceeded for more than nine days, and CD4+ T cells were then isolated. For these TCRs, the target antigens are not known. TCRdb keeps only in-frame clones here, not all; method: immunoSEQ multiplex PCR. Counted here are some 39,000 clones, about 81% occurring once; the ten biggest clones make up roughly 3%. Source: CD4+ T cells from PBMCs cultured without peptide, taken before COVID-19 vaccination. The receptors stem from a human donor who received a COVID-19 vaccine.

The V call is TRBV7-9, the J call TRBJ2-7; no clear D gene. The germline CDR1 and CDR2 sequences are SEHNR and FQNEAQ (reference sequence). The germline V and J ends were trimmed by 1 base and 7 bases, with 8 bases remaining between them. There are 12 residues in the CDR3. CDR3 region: CASSLDGPEQYV. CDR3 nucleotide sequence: TGTGCCAGCAGCTTAGACGGACCGGAGCAGTACGTC.

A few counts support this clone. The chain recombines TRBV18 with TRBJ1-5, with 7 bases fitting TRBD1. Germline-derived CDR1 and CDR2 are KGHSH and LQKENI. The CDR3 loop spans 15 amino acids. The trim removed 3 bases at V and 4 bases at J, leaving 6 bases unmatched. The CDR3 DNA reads TGTGCCAGCTCACCTACGGGACAGTCGAATCAGCCCCAGCATTTT. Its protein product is CASSPTGQSNQPQHF.

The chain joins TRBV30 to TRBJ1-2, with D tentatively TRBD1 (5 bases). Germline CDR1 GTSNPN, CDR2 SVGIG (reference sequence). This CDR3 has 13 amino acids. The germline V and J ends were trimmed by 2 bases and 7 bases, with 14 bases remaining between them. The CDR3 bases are TGTGCCTGGAGTTTCGAGACGGGGGGTGGCTACACCTTC. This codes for CAWSFETGGGYTF.